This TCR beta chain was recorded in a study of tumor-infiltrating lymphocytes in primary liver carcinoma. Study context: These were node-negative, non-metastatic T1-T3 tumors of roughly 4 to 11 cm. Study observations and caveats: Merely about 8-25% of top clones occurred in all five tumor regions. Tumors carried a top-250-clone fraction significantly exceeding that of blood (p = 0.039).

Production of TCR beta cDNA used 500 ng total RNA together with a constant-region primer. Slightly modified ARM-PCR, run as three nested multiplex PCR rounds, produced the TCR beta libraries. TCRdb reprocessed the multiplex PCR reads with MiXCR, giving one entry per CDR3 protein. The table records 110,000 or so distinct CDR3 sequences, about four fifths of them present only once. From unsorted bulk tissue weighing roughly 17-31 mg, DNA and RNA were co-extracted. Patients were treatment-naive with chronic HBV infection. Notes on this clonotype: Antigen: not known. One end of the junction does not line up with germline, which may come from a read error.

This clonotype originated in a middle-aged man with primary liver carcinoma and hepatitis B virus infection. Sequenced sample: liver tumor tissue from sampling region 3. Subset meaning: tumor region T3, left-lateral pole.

CDR3 sequence: CASSLGNTGDEQIF. CDR3 sequence (DNA): TGTGCCAGCAGCTTAGGGAACACCGGGGACGAGCAGATTTTC. The rearrangement joins TRBV7-9 to TRBJ2-7; the D call may be TRBD1 or TRBD2 (5 bases each). The CDR3 runs to 14 residues. Germline CDR1 is SEHNR and CDR2 is FQNEAQ (reference sequence).